These T cell receptor beta chains were read from a single sample in a study of T cell responses to AZD1222 COVID-19 vaccine. Some clones are missing from TCRdb's copy, which holds only in-frame ones; the method was immunoSEQ multiplex PCR. Among 75,000 to 100,000 clones listed, almost 90% were seen once. Sequencing used peripheral blood, obtained on day 0 of AZD1222 vaccination. These receptors came from an adult in good health. The CDR3 runs from the conserved cysteine through the conserved F or W. Only part of the rows carry a size: once, few, many, or a class if the clone is expanded.

j_call v_call clone_size cdr3_aa
TRBJ1-5 TRBV7-2 . CASSLTTPTGNQPQHF
TRBJ2-1 TRBV18 . CASSFGLATYNEQFF
TRBJ2-7 TRBV15 . CATSREGTGSEQYF
TRBJ2-3 TRBV19 . CASSMGLHTDTQYF
TRBJ2-5 TRBV14 . CASSQERETQYF
TRBJ1-2 TRBV18 . CASSPEGRGGYTF
TRBJ2-1 TRBV30 . CAWGSSYNEQFF
TRBJ1-1 TRBV7-9 . CASSLPTGTPGGGEAFF
TRBJ1-5 TRBV5-1 . CASSLAQGGQPQHF
TRBJ2-7 TRBV25-1 . CASSAIASGQTYEQYF
TRBJ2-5 TRBV6-5 . CASSYGGLAETQYF
TRBJ2-1 TRBV10-3 . CAISGGVTGLAGVYEQFF
TRBJ1-1 TRBV27 . CASSHRVTTEAFF
TRBJ2-3 TRBV28 . CASDMGGRLAGTTDTQYF
TRBJ1-3 TRBV6-2/TRBV6-3 . CASSYQGAAGNTIYF
TRBJ2-7 TRBV21-1 . CASTRPPGYEQYF
TRBJ2-7 TRBV27 . CASSRGHEQYF
TRBJ2-2 TRBV19 . CASSMGSGIGTGELFF
TRBJ2-1 TRBV4-1 . CASSQNSGSRPYNEQFF
TRBJ2-1 TRBV6-1 . CASSEIVAGGNEQFF
TRBJ2-1 TRBV25-1 few CASSQGPYNEQFF
TRBJ2-1 TRBV28 . CASTLRGGTSGRSDKQFF
TRBJ2-7 TRBV19 few CASSRLTASSYEQYF
TRBJ1-6 TRBV4-1 . CASSQVGSSYNSPLHF
TRBJ1-6 TRBV9 . CASSSYRGPSSPLHF
TRBJ1-1 TRBV28 . CASSPPGTGNTEAFF
TRBJ1-3 TRBV5-6 . CASRDSSSGNTIYF
TRBJ1-3 TRBV18 . CASRSGNTIYF
TRBJ2-7 TRBV27 . CASSLTGDRDYEQYF
TRBJ2-7 TRBV6-5 . CASSYSSRGLFEQYF
TRBJ2-2 TRBV9 few CASRPANTGELFF
TRBJ1-1 TRBV9 once CASSVAGRGPKNTEAFF
TRBJ1-4 TRBV18 . CASSSSGQGYEKLFF
TRBJ2-2 TRBV25-1 once CASSGWAGELFF
TRBJ1-2 TRBV7-8 . CASSLDVGFYGYTF
TRBJ2-5 TRBV20-1 once CSARVRETQYF
TRBJ2-7 TRBV7-7 . CASSAGTDYEQYF
TRBJ2-1 TRBV7-2 . CASKKGRAGGFNEQFF
TRBJ1-5 TRBV6-2/TRBV6-3 . CASSYGTRSGLNQPQHF
TRBJ2-7 TRBV7-2 . CASSLAQSYEQYF